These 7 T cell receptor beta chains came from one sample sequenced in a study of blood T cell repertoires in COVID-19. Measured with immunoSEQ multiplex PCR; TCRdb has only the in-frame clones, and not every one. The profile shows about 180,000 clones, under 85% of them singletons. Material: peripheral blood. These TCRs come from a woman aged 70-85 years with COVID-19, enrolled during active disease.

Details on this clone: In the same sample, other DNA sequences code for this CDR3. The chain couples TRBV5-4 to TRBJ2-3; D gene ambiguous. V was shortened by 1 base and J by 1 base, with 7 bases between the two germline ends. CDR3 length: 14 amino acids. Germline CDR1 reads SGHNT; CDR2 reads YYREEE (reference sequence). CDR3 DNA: TGTGCCAGCAGCTTGATAGGAGGCACAGATACGCAGTATTTT. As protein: CASSLIGGTDTQYF.

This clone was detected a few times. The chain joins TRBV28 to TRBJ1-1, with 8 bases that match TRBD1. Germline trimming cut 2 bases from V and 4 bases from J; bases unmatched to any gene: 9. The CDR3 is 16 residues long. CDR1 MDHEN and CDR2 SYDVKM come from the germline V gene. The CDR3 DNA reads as TGTGCCAGCAGTTTAGGGCAGGGGGCGCCGGGCACTGAAGCTTTCTTT. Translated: CASSLGQGAPGTEAFF.

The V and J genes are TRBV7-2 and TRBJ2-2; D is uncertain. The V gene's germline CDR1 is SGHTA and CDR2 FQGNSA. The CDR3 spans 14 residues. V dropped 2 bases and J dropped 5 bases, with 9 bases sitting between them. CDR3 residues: CASSLISRTGELFF. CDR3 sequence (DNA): TGTGCCAGCAGCTTAATAAGCCGGACCGGGGAGCTGTTTTTT.

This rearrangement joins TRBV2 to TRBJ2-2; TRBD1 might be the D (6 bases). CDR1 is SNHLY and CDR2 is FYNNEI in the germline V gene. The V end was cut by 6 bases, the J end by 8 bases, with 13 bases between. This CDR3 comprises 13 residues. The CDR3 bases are TGTGCCAGCAGACAGGGTGAAAAAGGGGAGCTGTTTTTT. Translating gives CASRQGEKGELFF.

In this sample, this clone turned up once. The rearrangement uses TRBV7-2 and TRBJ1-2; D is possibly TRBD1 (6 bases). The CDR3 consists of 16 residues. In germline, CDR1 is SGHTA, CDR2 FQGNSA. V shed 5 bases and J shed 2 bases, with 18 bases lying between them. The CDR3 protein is CASSPGQPTLNYGYTF. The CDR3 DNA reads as TGTGCCAGCAGCCCAGGACAGCCAACTTTAAACTATGGCTACACCTTC. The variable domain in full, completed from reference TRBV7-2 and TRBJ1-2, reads GAGVSQSPSNKVTEKGKDVELRCDPISGHTALYWYRQSLGQGLEFLIYFQGNSAPDKSGLPSDRFSAERTGGSVSTLTIQRTQQEDSAVYLCASSPGQPTLNYGYTFGSGTRLTVV.

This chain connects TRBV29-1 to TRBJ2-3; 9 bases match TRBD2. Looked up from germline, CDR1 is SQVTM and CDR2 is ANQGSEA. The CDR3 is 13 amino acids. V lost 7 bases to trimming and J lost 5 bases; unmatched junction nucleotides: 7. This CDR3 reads CSAVPAGGDTQYF. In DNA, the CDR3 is TGCAGCGCCGTTCCAGCGGGAGGAGATACGCAGTATTTT.

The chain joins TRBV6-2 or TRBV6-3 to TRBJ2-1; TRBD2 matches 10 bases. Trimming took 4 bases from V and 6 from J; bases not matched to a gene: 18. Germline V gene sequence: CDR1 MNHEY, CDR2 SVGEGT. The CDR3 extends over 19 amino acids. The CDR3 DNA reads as TGTGCCAGCAGTTTCGAGTCCCACCGACTAGCGGGCCCCGGCAATGAGCAGTTCTTC. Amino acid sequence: CASSFESHRLAGPGNEQFF.